This is a list of T cell receptor beta chains from one sample in a study of early T cells in non-severe SARS-CoV-2 infection. TCRdb processed the 5' RACE reads anew with MiXCR; each CDR3 protein has one entry. The sample holds approximately 69,000 distinct CDR3 sequences, around 10% seen once. The sequences come from whole blood, collected at baseline. Receptor source: an adult who was a healthcare worker with PCR-confirmed SARS-CoV-2 infection or an uninfected control (not recorded which). The CDR3 runs from the conserved cysteine through the conserved F or W. The D gene is left open where the match is weak. The size field is filled for only some rows; it gives once, few, many or a size class.

V	J	size	D	CDR3	DNA
TRBV28	TRBJ2-2	many	.	CASRVGGAGSEAGELFF	TGTGCCAGCAGAGTGGGGGGAGCCGGGTCCGAAGCCGGGGAGCTGTTTTTT
TRBV6-2/TRBV6-3	TRBJ1-5	.	TRBD1	CASSYSRDRVQPQHF	TGTGCCAGCAGTTACTCCCGGGACAGGGTTCAGCCCCAGCATTTT
TRBV29-1	TRBJ2-5	few	.	CSVGQGQETQYF	TGCAGCGTTGGGCAGGGCCAAGAGACCCAGTACTTC
TRBV29-1	TRBJ2-5	many	.	CSVREMETQYF	TGCAGCGTGAGGGAGATGGAGACCCAGTACTTC
TRBV7-2	TRBJ2-7	many	.	CASSLAGSRYEQYF	TGTGCCAGCAGCTTAGCCGGGAGTCGCTACGAGCAGTACTTC
TRBV7-6	TRBJ1-1	many	.	CASSRQQNTEAFF	TGTGCCAGCAGCCGACAGCAGAACACTGAAGCTTTCTTT
TRBV5-4	TRBJ2-2	many	TRBD1	CASSSGQGRGELFF	TGTGCCAGCAGCTCGGGACAGGGGCGCGGGGAGCTGTTTTTT
TRBV7-2	TRBJ1-2	many	TRBD1	CASSSTGAYGYTF	TGCGCCAGCAGCTCGACAGGGGCCTATGGCTACACCTTC
TRBV6-6	TRBJ2-7	.	TRBD2	CVGRTSGGEEQYF	TGTGTCGGAAGGACTAGCGGGGGGGAAGAGCAGTACTTC
TRBV5-4	TRBJ2-1	many	.	CASSLGPEISYNEQFF	TGTGCCAGCAGCTTGGGACCAGAAATCTCCTACAATGAGCAGTTCTTC
TRBV7-9	TRBJ2-2	.	.	CASSPRTDQGTGELFF	TGTGCCAGCAGCCCTAGGACGGACCAGGGCACCGGGGAGCTGTTTTTT
TRBV6-1	TRBJ2-7	.	TRBD1	CASSARDRVLLSYEQCF	TGTGCCAGCAGTGCCCGGGACAGGGTTCTTCTCTCCTACGAGCAGTGCTTC
TRBV7-9	TRBJ1-2	few	.	CASSLALQLSNYGYTF	TGTGCCAGCAGCTTAGCGCTACAGTTAAGCAACTATGGCTACACCTTC
TRBV5-1	TRBJ1-1	few	.	CASSLDRDTEAFF	TGCGCCAGCAGCTTGGATAGGGACACTGAAGCTTTCTTT
TRBV11-2	TRBJ2-1	many	TRBD1	CASSLTLYTGQEPLNEQFF	TGTGCCAGCAGCTTAACTCTCTATACCGGACAGGAGCCCCTCAATGAGCAGTTCTTC
TRBV6-6	TRBJ2-1	few	.	CASRGYGTLWSNEQFF	TGTGCCAGCAGGGGATACGGGACTTTATGGAGCAATGAGCAGTTCTTC
TRBV7-2	TRBJ2-4	.	.	CASSLGQGTIQYF	TGTGCCAGCAGCTTAGGGCAGGGGACCATTCAGTACTTC
TRBV5-1	TRBJ1-1	many	.	CASSVGTLNTEAFF	TGCGCCAGCAGCGTAGGGACTTTGAACACTGAAGCTTTCTTT
TRBV15	TRBJ2-1	once	TRBD2	CATSRDIITSGGAKFF	TGTGCCACCAGCAGAGATATTATTACTAGCGGGGGGGCCAAGTTCTTC
TRBV14	TRBJ2-7	.	.	CASSQDTTGFSVQYF	TGTGCCAGCAGCCAGGACACCACAGGGTTCTCCGTGCAGTACTTC
TRBV2	TRBJ2-7	.	.	CASSERRDLSYEQYF	TGTGCCAGCAGTGAGCGGCGGGACTTAAGCTACGAGCAGTACTTC
TRBV20-1	TRBJ2-7	many	TRBD2	CSARGLAGQSEQYF	TGCAGTGCTAGAGGTCTAGCGGGACAGTCGGAGCAGTACTTC
TRBV20-1	TRBJ2-1	.	TRBD1	CSAPLRDRGDNEQFF	TGCAGTGCGCCTCTCCGGGACAGGGGCGACAATGAGCAGTTCTTC
TRBV18	TRBJ2-3	.	.	CASSPGPSTDTQYF	TGTGCCAGCTCACCAGGCCCGAGCACAGATACGCAGTATTTT
TRBV29-1	TRBJ2-7	.	TRBD1	CSVAGTGAYEQYF	TGCAGCGTCGCCGGGACAGGGGCCTACGAGCAGTACTTC
TRBV20-1	TRBJ2-3	few	TRBD2	CSARLAGITDTQYF	TGCAGTGCTAGACTAGCGGGGATCACAGATACGCAGTATTTT
TRBV7-2	TRBJ2-2	many	.	CASSLSAGGNGELFF	TGTGCCAGCAGCTTATCGGCAGGTGGAAACGGGGAGCTGTTTTTT